These T cell receptor beta chains were read from a single sample in a study of response to subunit inactivated influenza vaccine. Each CDR3 protein gets one entry after TCRdb re-called the RT-PCR reads with MiXCR. The sample consists of 650,000 to 700,000 distinct CDR3 sequences, 15% to 17% of them appearing once. The sample here was PBMCs from blood, taken 11 to 12 days after vaccination. The receptor set was obtained from a man aged 45 to 65 who received an inactivated influenza vaccine. CDR3s include the opening cysteine and the closing phenylalanine or tryptophan. A D gene is named only where the DNA matches it firmly. Clone size is stated in some rows and not others, as once, few, many or a class when expanded.

>few|TRBV2|TRBJ2-1|TRBD2
CASTIGTSSYNEQFF
TGTGCCAGCACTATCGGGACTAGCTCCTACAATGAGCAGTTCTTC
>few|TRBV20-1|TRBJ2-1|-
CSATWGPRYNEQFF
TGCAGTGCTACATGGGGACCTAGATACAATGAGCAGTTCTTC
>-|TRBV4-3|TRBJ2-3|-
CASSQDEADYSTDTQYF
TGCGCCAGCAGCCAAGATGAGGCAGACTATAGCACAGATACGCAGTATTTT
>-|TRBV20-1|TRBJ2-3|-
CSAKDWTSITDTQYF
TGCAGTGCTAAGGACTGGACATCCATCACAGATACGCAGTATTTT
>-|TRBV5-1|TRBJ2-7|-
CASSFRGSHEQYF
TGCGCCAGCAGCTTCAGAGGATCCCACGAGCAGTACTTC
>-|TRBV11-2|TRBJ2-2|-
CASSLWSSSLANTGELFF
TGTGCCAGCAGCTTATGGTCTAGCTCTTTGGCGAACACCGGGGAGCTGTTTTTT
>-|TRBV15|TRBJ2-3|TRBD2
CATSIGLAGGVDTQYF
TGTGCCACCAGCATTGGACTAGCGGGAGGGGTAGATACGCAGTATTTT
>-|TRBV7-9|TRBJ2-5|-
CASSQAGSYQETQYF
TGTGCCAGCAGCCAAGCCGGGTCCTACCAAGAGACCCAGTACTTC
>-|TRBV4-3|TRBJ2-2|-
CASSQDDRPWAGELFF
TGCGCCAGCAGCCAGGATGACAGGCCTTGGGCCGGGGAGCTGTTTTTT
>-|TRBV6-1|TRBJ2-1|TRBD2
CASSPGTSGRTNNEQFF
TGTGCCAGCAGTCCCGGGACTAGCGGGAGAACTAACAATGAGCAGTTCTTC
>-|TRBV12-3/TRBV12-4|TRBJ1-2|-
CASSLAGGYTF
TGTGCCAGCAGTTTAGCCGGCGGCTACACCTTC
>many|TRBV7-9|TRBJ2-1|TRBD2
CASSFPLAGSSYNEQFF
TGTGCCAGCAGCTTCCCTCTAGCGGGGAGCTCCTACAATGAGCAGTTCTTC
>few|TRBV20-1|TRBJ2-2|-
CSASGLDTGELFF
TGCAGTGCTAGTGGACTGGACACCGGGGAGCTGTTTTTT
>-|TRBV5-1|TRBJ1-2|-
CASSLTSGSNYGYTF
TGCGCCAGCAGCTTAACTTCCGGCAGCAACTATGGCTACACCTTC
>few|TRBV5-1|TRBJ2-5|TRBD2
CASSVRSGRVGLETQYF
TGCGCCAGCAGCGTCCGTAGCGGGAGGGTTGGTTTAGAGACCCAGTACTTC
>-|TRBV6-2/TRBV6-3|TRBJ2-1|-
CASSYSRTLNEQFF
TGTGCCAGCAGTTACTCAAGGACATTGAATGAGCAGTTCTTC
>-|TRBV7-3|TRBJ2-5|-
CASSLTPGLGETQYF
TGTGCCAGCAGCTTAACACCAGGACTGGGGGAGACCCAGTACTTC
>few|TRBV25-1|TRBJ1-4|-
CASSETQRNEKLFF
TGTGCCAGCAGTGAAACTCAGCGTAATGAAAAACTGTTTTTT
>few|TRBV29-1|TRBJ2-3|TRBD1
CSVGRTGSASTDTQYF
TGCAGCGTGGGTCGGACAGGCTCCGCTAGCACAGATACGCAGTATTTT
>-|TRBV5-1|TRBJ1-2|TRBD1
CASSKQGSGYTF
TGCGCCAGCAGCAAACAGGGGTCTGGCTACACCTTC
>few|TRBV4-2|TRBJ2-3|-
CASSQDLTRGSDTQYF
TGTGCCAGCAGCCAAGATCTAACTAGAGGGTCAGATACGCAGTATTTT
>-|TRBV6-5|TRBJ2-2|-
CASSSRTERTGELFF
TGTGCCAGCAGTTCCCGGACAGAAAGGACCGGGGAGCTGTTTTTT
>few|TRBV12-3/TRBV12-4|TRBJ2-3|-
CASSRTRATTDTQYF
TGTGCCAGCAGCAGGACACGGGCGACCACAGATACGCAGTATTTT
>many|TRBV6-2/TRBV6-3|TRBJ2-1|-
CASSYSPYNEQFF
TGTGCCAGCAGTTACAGCCCATACAATGAGCAGTTCTTC
>-|TRBV5-6|TRBJ2-3|-
CASSLEISSGDTQYF
TGTGCCAGCAGCTTGGAAATATCATCGGGGGATACGCAGTATTTT
>few|TRBV10-3|TRBJ1-2|-
CAISESRQGGNYGYTF
TGTGCCATCAGTGAGTCGAGGCAGGGAGGTAACTATGGCTACACCTTC
>few|TRBV7-2|TRBJ2-5|TRBD1
CASSTGTDIRTQYF
TGTGCCAGCAGCACAGGGACAGACATCCGGACCCAGTACTTC
>many|TRBV12-3/TRBV12-4|TRBJ1-4|-
CASSLSGARGNEKLFF
TGTGCCAGCAGTTTATCCGGGGCCCGGGGGAATGAAAAACTGTTTTTT
>few|TRBV7-6|TRBJ2-5|-
CASTASYPVKYF
TGTGCCAGCACCGCCTCTTACCCAGTAAAGTACTTC
>-|TRBV18|TRBJ2-7|-
CASSPKPSKGYEQYF
TGTGCCAGCTCACCAAAACCTTCAAAAGGCTACGAGCAGTACTTC
>-|TRBV28|TRBJ1-3|-
CASAPRIVNTIYF
TGTGCCAGCGCCCCCCGGATCGTAAACACCATATATTTT
>-|TRBV25-1|TRBJ2-5|-
CASGMYETQYF
TGTGCCAGCGGGATGTATGAGACCCAGTACTTC
>few|TRBV29-1|TRBJ2-5|-
CSVERRLKETQYF
TGCAGCGTTGAACGGCGCCTAAAAGAGACCCAGTACTTC
>few|TRBV12-3/TRBV12-4|TRBJ1-3|-
CASSLPGATGNTIYF
TGTGCCAGCAGTTTACCAGGGGCTACTGGAAACACCATATATTTT
>few|TRBV10-3|TRBJ2-5|-
CAISESTTEETQYF
TGTGCCATCAGTGAGTCGACCACTGAAGAGACCCAGTACTTC
>-|TRBV10-3|TRBJ2-3|-
CAIGAGHSTDTQYF
TGTGCCATCGGGGCGGGACACAGCACAGATACGCAGTATTTT
>many|TRBV12-3/TRBV12-4|TRBJ1-5|-
CASSFGSPKDQPQHF
TGTGCCAGCAGTTTTGGGTCGCCGAAGGATCAGCCCCAGCATTTT
>few|TRBV6-2/TRBV6-3|TRBJ2-7|-
CASRKGAGQAYEQYF
TGTGCCAGTCGTAAAGGGGCGGGCCAAGCCTACGAGCAGTACTTC
>-|TRBV27|TRBJ2-2|TRBD1
CASSLGQGRANTGELFF
TGTGCCAGCAGTTTGGGACAGGGGCGCGCGAACACCGGGGAGCTGTTTTTT
>-|TRBV7-2|TRBJ2-7|-
CASSLVGGVSGEQYF
TGTGCCAGCAGCTTAGTGGGGGGCGTATCTGGAGAGCAGTACTTC
>few|TRBV12-5|TRBJ2-3|-
CASGLVGADTQYF
TGTGCTAGTGGTTTGGTTGGGGCGGATACGCAGTATTTT
>-|TRBV7-2|TRBJ2-5|-
CASSLGIQLQETQYF
TGTGCCAGCAGCTTAGGAATACAGCTACAAGAGACCCAGTACTTC
>few|TRBV11-2|TRBJ1-1|TRBD1
CASSLGTGAFTEAFF
TGTGCCAGCAGCTTAGGTACAGGGGCCTTTACTGAAGCTTTCTTT
>-|TRBV11-2|TRBJ2-1|-
CASSYPLAGRGEQFF
TGTGCCAGCAGCTATCCCCTTGCCGGCCGCGGTGAGCAGTTCTTC
>few|TRBV7-9|TRBJ2-7|TRBD2
CASSLTLRTSRSYEQYF
TGTGCCAGCAGCTTGACCCTCCGGACTAGCCGTTCCTACGAGCAGTACTTC
>-|TRBV3-1|TRBJ2-7|-
CASSQEYRHLYEQYF
TGTGCCAGCAGCCAAGAGTATAGGCACCTCTACGAGCAGTACTTC
>few|TRBV4-1|TRBJ2-7|TRBD2
CASSQGPGLAGIYEQYF
TGCGCCAGCAGCCAAGGACCGGGACTAGCGGGGATTTACGAGCAGTACTTC
>-|TRBV12-3/TRBV12-4|TRBJ1-1|-
CASRRSGRAITEAFF
TGTGCCAGCAGGCGCTCGGGCAGAGCGATCACTGAAGCTTTCTTT
>few|TRBV11-2|TRBJ2-7|-
CASSFAQLYEQYF
TGTGCCAGCAGCTTCGCACAGCTCTACGAGCAGTACTTC
>few|TRBV10-3|TRBJ2-3|TRBD2
CAISRLAGNTDTQYF
TGTGCCATCAGTAGACTAGCGGGGAACACAGATACGCAGTATTTT
>-|TRBV12-3/TRBV12-4|TRBJ1-4|-
CASSFRRRNEKLFF
TGTGCCAGCAGTTTCCGACGGCGTAATGAAAAACTGTTTTTT
>few|TRBV28|TRBJ2-7|-
CASSFGQISSYEQYF
TGTGCCAGCAGTTTTGGACAGATAAGCTCCTACGAGCAGTACTTC